One sample yielded the 27 T cell receptor beta chains listed below, sequenced in a study of cytomegalovirus exposure and HLA in healthy donors. The study ran its PCR with 60 Vbeta and 13 Jbeta primers. TCRdb's table, derived via immunoSEQ multiplex PCR, lists solely in-frame clones and lacks some. The sample lists approximately 54,000 clones; less than 85% were seen once. The sequencing sample was made of PBMCs. The receptors were gathered from a young woman in good health and CMV-seronegative.

The genes are TRBV9 and TRBJ1-1, with D unclear. This CDR3 has 15 amino acids. Trimming took 0 bases from V and 1 from J, leaving 10 bases between them. CDR1 is SGDLS and CDR2 is YYNGEE in the germline V gene. In DNA, the CDR3 is TGTGCCAGCAGCGTAGAAGGGCGGGGGAACACTGAAGCTTTCTTT. Amino acid sequence: CASSVEGRGNTEAFF.

This clone occurred a few times. The gene calls are TRBV19 and TRBJ1-2, with 8 bases fitting TRBD1. The CDR3 has 14 residues. J was trimmed by 2 bases and V by 3 bases; bases with no gene match: 2. CDR1 LNHDA and CDR2 SQIVND come from the germline V gene (reference sequence). The chain's CDR3 is CASSIRQGNYGYTF. The DNA of the CDR3 is TGTGCCAGTAGTATCCGACAGGGGAACTATGGCTACACCTTC.

DNA for the CDR3: TGTGCCAGCTCACCATCCGGGACTAGCGGGATCGACACCGGGGAGCTGTTTTTT. It yields the protein CASSPSGTSGIDTGELFF. The rearrangement uses TRBV18 and TRBJ2-2; 13 nucleotides line up with TRBD2. This CDR3 has 18 amino acids. The V and J ends lost 2 bases and 3 bases, in that order; junction bases with no gene match: 6. Germline-derived CDR1 and CDR2 are KGHSH and LQKENI.

The chain has TRBV29-1 and TRBJ1-2, with D tentatively TRBD1 (5 bases). The CDR3 covers 12 residues. CDR1 and CDR2 (germline): SQVTM, ANQGSEA. The V gene lost 6 bases and the J gene lost 6 bases, with 14 bases spanning the gap. In nucleotides, the CDR3 is TGCAGCGTGGCGGGGGGGGTGAATGGCTACACCTTC. Its translation is CSVAGGVNGYTF.

V and J are TRBV28 and TRBJ2-7, with D possibly being TRBD2 (6 bases). In germline, CDR1 is MDHEN, CDR2 SYDVKM. This CDR3 is built from 15 residues. The V gene lost 6 bases and the J gene lost 3 bases, with 18 bases spanning the gap. CDR3 coding DNA: TGTGCCAGCAGGGAACCGGAGGGAAGTCACTACGAGCAGTACTTC. It specifies CASREPEGSHYEQYF. Full variable domain (rest looked up from reference TRBV28 and TRBJ2-7): DVKVTQSSRYLVKRTGEKVFLECVQDMDHENMFWYRQDPGLGLRLIYFSYDVKMKEKGDIPEGYSVSREKKERFSLILESASTNQTSMYLCASREPEGSHYEQYFGPGTRLTVT.

The chain combines TRBV19 with TRBJ2-3, with D possibly being TRBD1 (6 bases). Trimming shortened V by 3 bases and J by 5 bases, and 15 bases separated the two germline ends. Per the germline V gene, CDR1 is LNHDA and CDR2 is SQIVND (reference sequence). The CDR3 totals 15 residues. Here the CDR3 reads CASSMTGIRIDTQYF. For the CDR3, the DNA is TGTGCCAGTAGTATGACAGGAATAAGGATAGATACGCAGTATTTT.

The CDR3 bases are TGTGCCAGCAGTTCGACCCCCGGGGCGGCGGCCGGGGGAGCTTTCTTT. Its protein is CASSSTPGAAAGGAFF. The chain couples TRBV6-5 to TRBJ1-1, with D perhaps matching TRBD1 (5 bases). Trimming shortened V by 4 bases and J by 10 bases, and 25 bases separated the two germline ends. Germline V CDR1 and CDR2: MNHEY, SVGAGI. The CDR3 runs 16 residues.

Written as DNA, the CDR3 is TGTGCCTGGAGTGTACGGGGGCTAGCGGGATACACCGGGGAGCTGTTTTTT. Translated, it gives CAWSVRGLAGYTGELFF. The chain uses TRBV30 and TRBJ2-2; 9 bases are a match to TRBD2. CDR3 length: 17 amino acids. The junction had 8 bases not matched to a gene; V was cut back by 0 bases and J by 3 bases. CDR1 is GTSNPN and CDR2 is SVGIG in the germline V gene (reference sequence).

This chain uses TRBV6-1 with TRBJ1-1; 7 bases agree with TRBD1. The germline V gene encodes CDR1 MNHNS and CDR2 SASEGT. V lost 0 bases and J lost 7; bases outside the gene matches: 11. CDR3 length equals 16 residues. CDR3 nucleotide sequence: TGTGCCAGCAGTGAAGCGCCCTACAGGGGTTCCGATGAAGCTTTCTTT. It translates to CASSEAPYRGSDEAFF.

The J gene is TRBJ2-5, the V gene TRBV15, with D unclear. In germline, CDR1 is LNHNV, CDR2 YYDKDF (reference sequence). The CDR3 runs 14 residues. Trimming removed 4 bases from V and 0 bases from J, with 9 bases in between. DNA of the CDR3: TGTGCCACCAGCATGGGCAGCTACCAAGAGACCCAGTACTTC. Encoded protein: CATSMGSYQETQYF.

The chain links TRBV4-1 to TRBJ1-1, with D perhaps matching TRBD1 (6 bases). Trimming took 4 bases from V and 0 from J, leaving 15 bases between them. This CDR3 has 16 residues. Germline V gives CDR1 MGHRA, CDR2 YSYEKL. The CDR3 reads CASSPIYQGMNTEAFF. The CDR3 DNA is TGCGCCAGCAGCCCTATTTATCAGGGGATGAACACTGAAGCTTTCTTT.

The chain carries TRBV28 and TRBJ1-2, with TRBD1 as a possible D gene (6 bases). The germline gives CDR1 MDHEN, CDR2 SYDVKM. The CDR3 runs to 17 residues. V lost 10 bases to trimming and J lost 1 base, with 25 bases between them. CDR3 DNA: TGTGCCACGTATGATCAATCTCTGGGGGCTTATAACTATGGCTACACCTTC. This encodes CATYDQSLGAYNYGYTF.

This chain links TRBV6-4 with TRBJ1-1; D might be TRBD1 (5 bases). The CDR3 runs to 13 residues. The germline V gene encodes CDR1 MRHNA and CDR2 SNTAGT. V gave up 4 bases and J gave up 4 bases, with 10 bases separating them. The CDR3 sequence: CASSVSRGTEAFF. The CDR3 coding sequence is TGTGCCAGCAGTGTATCAAGGGGCACTGAAGCTTTCTTT.

The gene calls are TRBV18 and TRBJ1-1, with unresolved D. CDR1 and CDR2 from the germline V gene are KGHSH and LQKENI. The length of the CDR3 is 14 residues. V lost 0 bases to trimming and J lost 4 bases, with 9 bases between them. The CDR3 loop reads CASSPPTRGTEAFF. The DNA for the CDR3 is TGTGCCAGCTCACCACCGACACGGGGCACTGAAGCTTTCTTT. Combining the CDR3 with reference TRBV18 and TRBJ1-1 gives the whole variable domain NAGVMQNPRHLVRRRGQEARLRCSPMKGHSHVYWYRQLPEEGLKFMVYLQKENIIDESGMPKERFSAEFPKEGPSILRIQQVVRGDSAAYFCASSPPTRGTEAFFGQGTRLTVV.

This chain links TRBV9 with TRBJ2-2; 9 bases map to TRBD2. Germline trimming cut 4 bases from V and 3 bases from J; bases unmatched to any gene: 7. Germline CDR1 reads SGDLS; CDR2 reads YYNGEE. The CDR3 has 16 amino acids. CDR3 bases: TGTGCCAGCAGCTTCAGCGGGAGGTCATACACCGGGGAGCTGTTTTTT. Translation: CASSFSGRSYTGELFF. Full variable domain (missing parts from reference TRBV9 and TRBJ2-2): DSGVTQTPKHLITATGQRVTLRCSPRSGDLSVYWYQQSLDQGLQFLIQYYNGEERAKGNILERFSAQQFPDLHSELNLSSLELGDSALYFCASSFSGRSYTGELFFGEGSRLTVL.

The chain has TRBV10-3 and TRBJ2-7, with 8 positions matching TRBD1. CDR3 length equals 13 residues. Germline trimming cut 10 bases from V and 4 bases from J; bases unmatched to any gene: 9. The germline CDR1 and CDR2 sequences are ENHRY and SYGVKD. This chain's CDR3 is CATQTGEGYEQYF. CDR3 in DNA: TGTGCCACCCAGACAGGGGAAGGGTACGAGCAGTACTTC.

A remark on this clone: In the same sample, other DNA sequences code for this CDR3. This chain connects TRBV5-1 to TRBJ1-4; D might be TRBD1 (5 bases). Per germline, CDR1 SGHRS and CDR2 YFSETQ. The CDR3 spans 15 residues. V was pared by 4 bases and J by 7 bases, with 17 bases between. In nucleotides, the CDR3 is TGCGCCAGCAGCCTGGTACAGGATTCAAGTGAAAAACTGTTTTTT. Amino acid sequence: CASSLVQDSSEKLFF.

This clone was seen a handful of times. The junction differs from germline at one of its ends, possibly a read error. The same CDR3 also results from other DNA sequences found in this sample. The chain has TRBV6-5 and TRBJ2-6, with 7 bases aligning to TRBD1. The germline V gene has CDR1 MNHEY and CDR2 SVGAGI. The CDR3 is made up of 15 amino acids. The DNA for the CDR3 is TGTGCCAGCAGTTACTATGACGGGACAGCCAACGGCCTGACTTTC. It yields the protein CASSYYDGTANGLTF.

The chain is built from TRBV7-9 and TRBJ2-1, with a weak D call TRBD2 (6 bases). The CDR3 has 14 residues. V lost 5 bases, J lost 5 bases, and 13 bases lay in between. Per germline, CDR1 SEHNR and CDR2 FQNEAQ (reference sequence). CDR3 loop: CASSQKRAHNEQFF. The DNA for the CDR3 is TGTGCCAGCAGCCAGAAGCGGGCCCACAATGAGCAGTTCTTC.

The V call is TRBV30, the J call TRBJ1-2; no definite D call. Germline V gives CDR1 GTSNPN, CDR2 SVGIG (reference sequence). This CDR3 is 11 amino acids long. Trimming left V 3 bases short and J 5 bases short, with 7 bases between. The CDR3 here is CAWSLSYGYTF. The CDR3 bases are TGTGCCTGGAGCCTTAGTTATGGCTACACCTTC.

This chain uses TRBV4-1 with TRBJ2-5, with D uncertain. CDR3 length: 14 residues. The ends were cut back, 1 base at V and 5 bases at J, with 11 bases in the middle. Per germline, CDR1 MGHRA and CDR2 YSYEKL. The CDR3 bases are TGCGCCAGCAGCCAAGCGGCCGGAGAGGAGACCCAGTACTTC. Translating gives CASSQAAGEETQYF.

The chain is built from TRBV27 and TRBJ1-1; no reliable D call. Trimming took off 4 bases at V and 5 bases at J, with 8 bases between the two ends. The CDR3 spans 12 residues. CDR1 is MNHEY, CDR2 SMNVEV, per germline (reference sequence). The CDR3 sequence: CASSSQMTEAFF. In nucleotides, the CDR3 is TGTGCCAGCAGTTCCCAGATGACTGAAGCTTTCTTT.

In its sample, this clone was seen once. The V and J genes are TRBV25-1 and TRBJ1-1; 9 bases line up with TRBD1. V lost 7 bases, J lost 1 base, and 4 bases stayed unmatched. CDR1 is MGHDK, CDR2 SYGVNS, per germline. The CDR3 length is 14 residues. CDR3 sequence: CASMDRGPNTEAFF. The CDR3 DNA follows: TGTGCCAGCATGGACAGGGGACCGAACACTGAAGCTTTCTTT.

The V gene is TRBV9, the J gene TRBJ2-5; 7 nucleotides agree with TRBD2. This CDR3 contains 14 residues. The V gene end was trimmed by 0 bases and the J gene end by 5 bases; junction bases not matched to a gene: 4. CDR1 is SGDLS, CDR2 YYNGEE, per germline. The CDR3 nucleotides are TGTGCCAGCAGCGTAGCCGGTAGCGGGGAGACCCAGTACTTC. Its translation: CASSVAGSGETQYF.

The table lists this clone with a few counts. The J gene is TRBJ2-7, the V gene TRBV19; 9 positions agree with TRBD1. V dropped 6 bases and J dropped 1; count of bases not matched to a gene: 7. Germline values: CDR1 LNHDA, CDR2 SQIVND (reference sequence). The length of the CDR3 is 15 residues. The CDR3 here is CASSQGDRASYEQYF. CDR3 nucleotide sequence: TGTGCCAGTAGCCAAGGGGACAGGGCTTCCTACGAGCAGTACTTC.

The CDR3 DNA is TGCGCCAGCAGCTTTCGGGGAGGAGGGAGCTCCTATAATTCACCCCTCCACTTT. It codes for CASSFRGGGSSYNSPLHF. This rearrangement joins TRBV5-1 to TRBJ1-6; D remains ambiguous. Germline CDR1 and CDR2: SGHRS and YFSETQ. This CDR3 region has 18 residues. V lost 2 bases to trimming and J lost 0 bases, with 15 bases between them.

The rearrangement links TRBV11-2 to TRBJ2-1; 9 bases line up with TRBD2. CDR3 length: 16 residues. V trimming: 2 bases; J trimming: 3 bases; junction bases outside the gene matches: 5. Per germline, CDR1 SGHAT and CDR2 FQNNGV. The CDR3 sequence: CASSLPGLASYNEQFF. CDR3 sequence (DNA): TGTGCCAGCAGCTTACCGGGACTAGCTAGCTACAATGAGCAGTTCTTC. Complete variable domain (other parts from reference TRBV11-2 and TRBJ2-1): EAGVAQSPRYKIIEKRQSVAFWCNPISGHATLYWYQQILGQGPKLLIQFQNNGVVDDSQLPKDRFSAERLKGVDSTLKIQPAKLEDSAVYLCASSLPGLASYNEQFFGPGTRLTVL.